The clone carrying this TCR beta chain was counted only a few times. Antigen specificity is unknown. The entry originates in a study of T-cell reconstitution after alpha-beta-depleted transplantation in children. The CDR3 spans 15 residues. V was shortened by 5 bases and J by 1 base, with 13 bases between the two germline ends. Germline assignment: CDR1 SGHVS and CDR2 FQNEAQ. Unique molecular identifiers were incorporated during preparation of the TCRbeta library. TCRdb itself ran the PCR reads through MiXCR, one entry per CDR3 protein. The repertoire holds 85,000 to 120,000 distinct CDR3 sequences, with approximately 8% as singletons. Study-level points and caveats: A year had passed since transplant, and T-cell counts and diversity by then came mostly from newly produced T cells. Certain patients had high TCRbeta diversity at day 60, and it came from recipient T cells and thymic progenitors that survived.

The receptor comes from a boy aged 2-15 years with acute lymphoblastic leukemia, due to receive a stem cell transplant. The V call is TRBV7-8, the J call TRBJ2-3; D ambiguous. The material was PBMCs, obtained before TCRalphabeta/CD19-depleted stem cell transplant. The DNA of the CDR3 is TGTGCCAGCAGCCCAGCTGGGGTCGGCACAGATACGCAGTATTTT. Its protein is CASSPAGVGTDTQYF.